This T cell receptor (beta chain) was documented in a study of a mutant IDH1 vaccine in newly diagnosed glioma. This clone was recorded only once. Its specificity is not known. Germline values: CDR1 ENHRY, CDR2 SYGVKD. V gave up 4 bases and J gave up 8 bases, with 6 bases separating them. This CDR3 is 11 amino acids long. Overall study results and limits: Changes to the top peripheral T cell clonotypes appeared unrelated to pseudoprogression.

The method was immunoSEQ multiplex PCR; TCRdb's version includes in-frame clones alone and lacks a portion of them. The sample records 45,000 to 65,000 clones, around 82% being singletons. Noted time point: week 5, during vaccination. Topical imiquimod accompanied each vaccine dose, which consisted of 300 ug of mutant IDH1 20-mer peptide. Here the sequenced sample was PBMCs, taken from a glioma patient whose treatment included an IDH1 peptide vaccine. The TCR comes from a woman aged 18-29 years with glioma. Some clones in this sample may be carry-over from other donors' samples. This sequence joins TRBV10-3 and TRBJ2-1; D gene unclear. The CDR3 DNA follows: TGTGCCATCAGTGTGGTACATGAGCAGTTCTTC. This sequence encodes CAISVVHEQFF.